The entry below gives a single T cell receptor beta chain sequence along with its context. This entry comes from a study of blood T cell repertoires in COVID-19. The assay was immunoSEQ multiplex PCR, and TCRdb's table has in-frame clones only and misses some. Among 150,000 or so clones listed, about 89% were seen once. V was trimmed by 3 bases and J by 4 bases, leaving 12 bases between them. The CDR3 runs 14 residues. The germline CDR1 and CDR2 sequences are LGHDT and YNNKEL (reference sequence). Sequenced: peripheral blood. This sequence originates from a man aged 55-75 years with COVID-19, enrolled during active disease. This chain links TRBV3-1 (or the pseudogene TRBV3-2) with TRBJ1-1; D is perhaps TRBD1 (5 bases). The CDR3 reads CASSQKSRGTEAFF. As DNA, the CDR3 is TGTGCCAGCAGCCAGAAATCAAGGGGCACTGAAGCTTTCTTT.